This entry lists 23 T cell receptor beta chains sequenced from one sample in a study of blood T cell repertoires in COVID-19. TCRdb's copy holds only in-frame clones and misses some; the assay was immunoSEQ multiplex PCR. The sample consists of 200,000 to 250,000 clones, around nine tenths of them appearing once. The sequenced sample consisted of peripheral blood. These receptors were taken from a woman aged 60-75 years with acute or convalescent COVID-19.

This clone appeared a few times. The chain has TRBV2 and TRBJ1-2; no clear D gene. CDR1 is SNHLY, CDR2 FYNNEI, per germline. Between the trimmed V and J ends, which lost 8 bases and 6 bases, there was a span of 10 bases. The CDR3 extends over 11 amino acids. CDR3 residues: CASRRLDGYTF. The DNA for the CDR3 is TGTGCCAGCCGCAGGCTGGATGGCTACACCTTC.

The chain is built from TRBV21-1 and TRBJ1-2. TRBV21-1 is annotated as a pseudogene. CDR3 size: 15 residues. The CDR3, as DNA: TGTGCCAGCAGCAAAGCGGAGGGGCTTTGGCATGGCTACACCTTC. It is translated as CASSKAEGLWHGYTF.

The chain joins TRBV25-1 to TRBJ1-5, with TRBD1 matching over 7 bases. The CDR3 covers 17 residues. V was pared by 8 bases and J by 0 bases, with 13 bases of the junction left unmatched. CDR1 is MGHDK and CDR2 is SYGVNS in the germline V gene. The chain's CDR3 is CASSSAGGLDSNQPQHF. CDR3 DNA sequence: TGTGCCAGCTCCTCGGCAGGGGGGCTTGATAGCAATCAGCCCCAGCATTTT. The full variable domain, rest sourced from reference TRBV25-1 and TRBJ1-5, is EADIYQTPRYLVIGTGKKITLECSQTMGHDKMYWYQQDPGMELHLIHYSYGVNSTEKGDLSSESTVSRIRTEHFPLTLESARPSHTSQYLCASSSAGGLDSNQPQHFGDGTRLSIL.

The DNA of the CDR3 is TGTGCCACCAGTGAAGGGCGGGGGCCTAACACCGGGGAGCTGTTTTTT. It is translated as CATSEGRGPNTGELFF. The chain joins TRBV24-1 to TRBJ2-2; D might be TRBD2 (7 bases). CDR3 length: 16 residues. CDR1 and CDR2 (germline): KGHDR, SFDVKD. V was pared by 4 bases and J by 2 bases, with 13 bases between.

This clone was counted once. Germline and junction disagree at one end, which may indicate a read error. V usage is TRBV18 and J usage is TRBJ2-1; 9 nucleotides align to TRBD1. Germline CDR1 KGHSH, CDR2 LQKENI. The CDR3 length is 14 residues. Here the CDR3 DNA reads TGTGCCAGCTCTCCACAGGGGGCTGGGAATGAGCAGTTCTTC. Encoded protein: CASSPQGAGNEQFF.

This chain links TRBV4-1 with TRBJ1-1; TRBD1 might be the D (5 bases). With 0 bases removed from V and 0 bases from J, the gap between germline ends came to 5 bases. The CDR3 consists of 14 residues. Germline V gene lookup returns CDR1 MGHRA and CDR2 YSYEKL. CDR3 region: CASSQEGLNTEAFF. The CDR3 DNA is TGCGCCAGCAGCCAAGAGGGGCTGAACACTGAAGCTTTCTTT.

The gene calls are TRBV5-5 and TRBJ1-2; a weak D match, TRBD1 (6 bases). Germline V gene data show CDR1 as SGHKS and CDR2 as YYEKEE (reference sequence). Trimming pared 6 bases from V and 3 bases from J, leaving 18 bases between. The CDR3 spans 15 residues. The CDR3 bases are TGTGCCAGCACCGTTCGGTTCAGGGGAGACTATGGCTACACCTTC. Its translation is CASTVRFRGDYGYTF.

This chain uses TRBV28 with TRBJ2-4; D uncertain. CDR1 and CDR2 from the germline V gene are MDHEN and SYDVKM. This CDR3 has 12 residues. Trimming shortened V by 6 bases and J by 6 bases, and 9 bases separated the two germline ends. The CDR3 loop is CASSLKRNIQYF. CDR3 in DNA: TGTGCCAGCAGCCTAAAACGAAACATTCAGTACTTC.

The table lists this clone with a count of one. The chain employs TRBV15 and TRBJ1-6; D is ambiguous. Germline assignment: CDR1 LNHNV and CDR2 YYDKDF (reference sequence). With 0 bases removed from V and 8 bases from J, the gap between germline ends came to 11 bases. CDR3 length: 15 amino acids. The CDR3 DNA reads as TGTGCCACCAGCAGAGATTACCAACAGTATTCACCCCTCCACTTT. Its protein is CATSRDYQQYSPLHF.

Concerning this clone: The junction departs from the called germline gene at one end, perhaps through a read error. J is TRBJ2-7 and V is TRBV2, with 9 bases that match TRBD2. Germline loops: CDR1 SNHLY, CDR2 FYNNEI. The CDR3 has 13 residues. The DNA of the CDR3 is TGTGCCAGCATTGAAGCGGGAGGCTACGAGCAGTACTTC. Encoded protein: CASIEAGGYEQYF.

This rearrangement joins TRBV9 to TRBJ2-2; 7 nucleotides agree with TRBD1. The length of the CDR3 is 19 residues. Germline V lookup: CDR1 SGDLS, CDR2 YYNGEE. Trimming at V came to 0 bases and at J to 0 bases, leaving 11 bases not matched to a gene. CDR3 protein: CASSVVVLGTDANTGELFF. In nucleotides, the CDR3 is TGTGCCAGCAGCGTAGTTGTGCTCGGGACAGACGCGAACACCGGGGAGCTGTTTTTT. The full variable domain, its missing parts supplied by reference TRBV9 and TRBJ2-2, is DSGVTQTPKHLITATGQRVTLRCSPRSGDLSVYWYQQSLDQGLQFLIQYYNGEERAKGNILERFSAQQFPDLHSELNLSSLELGDSALYFCASSVVVLGTDANTGELFFGEGSRLTVL.

The CDR3 spells CASQDRANGNTIYF. The CDR3 nucleotides are TGTGCCAGTCAAGACAGGGCGAACGGAAACACCATATATTTT. J is TRBJ1-3 and V is TRBV25-1, with 7 bases that match TRBD1. The CDR3 spans 14 residues. Germline lookup yields CDR1 MGHDK and CDR2 SYGVNS. V dropped 9 bases and J dropped 4; count of bases not matched to a gene: 9.

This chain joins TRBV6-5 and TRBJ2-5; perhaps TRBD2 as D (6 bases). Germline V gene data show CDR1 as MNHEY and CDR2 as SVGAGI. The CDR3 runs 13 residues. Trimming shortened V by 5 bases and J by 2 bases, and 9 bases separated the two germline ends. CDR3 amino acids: CASSRGLQETQYF. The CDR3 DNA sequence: TGTGCCAGCAGTCGCGGACTACAAGAGACCCAGTACTTC.

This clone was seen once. The CDR3 here is CASSLAGSTDTQYF. The DNA for the CDR3 is TGTGCCAGCAGCTTAGCCGGTAGCACAGATACGCAGTATTTT. The genes are TRBV7-6 and TRBJ2-3; D uncertain. V lost 0 bases and J 0 bases, leaving 4 bases between the germline ends. CDR3 length: 14 residues. Germline lookup yields CDR1 SGHVS and CDR2 FNYEAQ.

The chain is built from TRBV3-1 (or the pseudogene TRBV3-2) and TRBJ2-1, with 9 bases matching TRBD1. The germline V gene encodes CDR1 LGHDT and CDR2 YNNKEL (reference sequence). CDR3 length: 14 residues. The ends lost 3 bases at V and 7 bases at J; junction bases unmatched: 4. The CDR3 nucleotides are TGTGCCAGCAGCCACACAGGGGGCTCGAATGAGCAGTTCTTC. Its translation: CASSHTGGSNEQFF.

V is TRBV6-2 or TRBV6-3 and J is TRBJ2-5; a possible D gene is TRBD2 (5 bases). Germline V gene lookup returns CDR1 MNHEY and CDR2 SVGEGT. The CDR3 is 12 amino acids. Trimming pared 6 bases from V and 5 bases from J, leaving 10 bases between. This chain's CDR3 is CASSSSGETQYF. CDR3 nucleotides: TGTGCCAGCAGCTCCTCGGGGGAGACCCAGTACTTC.

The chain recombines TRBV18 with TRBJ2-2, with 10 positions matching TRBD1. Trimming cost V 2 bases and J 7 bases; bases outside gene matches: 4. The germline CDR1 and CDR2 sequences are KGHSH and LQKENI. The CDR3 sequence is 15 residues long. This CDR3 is CASSPRQGADGELFF. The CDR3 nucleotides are TGTGCCAGCTCACCAAGACAGGGGGCGGACGGGGAGCTGTTTTTT.

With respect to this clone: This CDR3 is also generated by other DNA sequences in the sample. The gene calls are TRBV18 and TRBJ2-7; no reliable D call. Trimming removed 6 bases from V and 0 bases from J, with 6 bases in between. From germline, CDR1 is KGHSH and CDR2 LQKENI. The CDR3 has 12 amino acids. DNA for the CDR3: TGTGCCAGCTCTCCTAGCTCCTACGAGCAGTACTTC. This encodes CASSPSSYEQYF. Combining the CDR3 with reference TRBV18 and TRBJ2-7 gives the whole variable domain NAGVMQNPRHLVRRRGQEARLRCSPMKGHSHVYWYRQLPEEGLKFMVYLQKENIIDESGMPKERFSAEFPKEGPSILRIQQVVRGDSAAYFCASSPSSYEQYFGPGTRLTVT.

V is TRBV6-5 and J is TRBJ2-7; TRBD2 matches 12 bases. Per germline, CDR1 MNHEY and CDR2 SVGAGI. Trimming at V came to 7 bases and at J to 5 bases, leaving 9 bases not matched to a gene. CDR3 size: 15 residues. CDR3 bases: TGTGCCAGCACTAGAGCTAGCGGGGGGGTAAACGAGCAGTACTTC. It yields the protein CASTRASGGVNEQYF.

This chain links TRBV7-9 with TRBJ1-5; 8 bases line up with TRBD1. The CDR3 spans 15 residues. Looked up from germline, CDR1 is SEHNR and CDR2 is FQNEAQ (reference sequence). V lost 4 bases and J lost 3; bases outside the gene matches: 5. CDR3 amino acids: CASSSGQGVNQPQHF. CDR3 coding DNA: TGTGCCAGCAGCTCCGGACAGGGAGTCAATCAGCCCCAGCATTTT.

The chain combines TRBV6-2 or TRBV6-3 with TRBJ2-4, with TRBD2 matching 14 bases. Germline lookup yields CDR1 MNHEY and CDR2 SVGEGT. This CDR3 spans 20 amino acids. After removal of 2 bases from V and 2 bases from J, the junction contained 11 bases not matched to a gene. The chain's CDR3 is CASSYPKQGLAGDSKNIQYF. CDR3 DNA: TGTGCCAGCAGTTACCCCAAGCAGGGACTAGCGGGAGATTCCAAAAACATTCAGTACTTC.

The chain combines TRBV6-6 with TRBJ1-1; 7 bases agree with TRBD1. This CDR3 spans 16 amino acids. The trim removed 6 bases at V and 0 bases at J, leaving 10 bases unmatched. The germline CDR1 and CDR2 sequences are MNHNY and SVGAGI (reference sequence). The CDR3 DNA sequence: TGTGCCAGCAGACCCGACAGGGCCACGATGAACACTGAAGCTTTCTTT. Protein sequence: CASRPDRATMNTEAFF.

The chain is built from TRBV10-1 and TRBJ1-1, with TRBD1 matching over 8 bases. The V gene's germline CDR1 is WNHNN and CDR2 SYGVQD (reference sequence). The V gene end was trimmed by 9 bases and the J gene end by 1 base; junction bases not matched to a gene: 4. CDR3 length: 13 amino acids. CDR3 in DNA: TGCGCCAGTTCGGACAGGGCGAACACTGAAGCTTTCTTT. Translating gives CASSDRANTEAFF.